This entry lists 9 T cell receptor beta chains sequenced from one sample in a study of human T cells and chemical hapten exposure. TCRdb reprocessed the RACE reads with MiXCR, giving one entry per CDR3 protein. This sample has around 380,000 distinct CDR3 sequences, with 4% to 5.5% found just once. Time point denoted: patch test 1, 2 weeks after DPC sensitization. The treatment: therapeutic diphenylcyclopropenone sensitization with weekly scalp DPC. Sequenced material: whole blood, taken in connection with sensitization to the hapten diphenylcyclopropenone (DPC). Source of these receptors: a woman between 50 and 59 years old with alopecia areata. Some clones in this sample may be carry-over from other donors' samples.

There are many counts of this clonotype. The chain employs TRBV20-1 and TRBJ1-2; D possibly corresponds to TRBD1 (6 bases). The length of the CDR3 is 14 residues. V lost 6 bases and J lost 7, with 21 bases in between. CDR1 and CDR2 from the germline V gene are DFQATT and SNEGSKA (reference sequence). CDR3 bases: TGCAGTGCCACCATTATGGGGGCGCCTGGTGGCTACACCTTC. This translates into CSATIMGAPGGYTF.

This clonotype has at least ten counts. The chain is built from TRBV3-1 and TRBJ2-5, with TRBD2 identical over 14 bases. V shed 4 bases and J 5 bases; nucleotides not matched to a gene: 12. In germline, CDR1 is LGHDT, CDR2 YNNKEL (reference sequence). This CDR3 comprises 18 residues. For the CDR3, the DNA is TGTGCCAGCAGCCGAACCGGGACTAGCGGGAGTCGGCGGGAGACCCAGTACTTC. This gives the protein CASSRTGTSGSRRETQYF.

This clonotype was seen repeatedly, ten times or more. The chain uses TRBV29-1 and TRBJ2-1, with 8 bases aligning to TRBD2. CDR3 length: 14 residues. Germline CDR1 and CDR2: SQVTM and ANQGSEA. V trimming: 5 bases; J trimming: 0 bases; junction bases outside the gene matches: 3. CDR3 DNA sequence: TGCAGCGTTCCAGCGGGGGACTCCTACAATGAGCAGTTCTTC. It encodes CSVPAGDSYNEQFF.

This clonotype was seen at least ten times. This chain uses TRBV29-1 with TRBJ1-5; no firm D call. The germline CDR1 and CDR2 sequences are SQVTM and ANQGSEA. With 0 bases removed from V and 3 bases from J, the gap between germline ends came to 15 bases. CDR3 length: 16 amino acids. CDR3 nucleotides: TGCAGCGTTGAAGATTCGGCCCCATCTGACAATCAGCCCCAGCATTTT. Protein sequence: CSVEDSAPSDNQPQHF.

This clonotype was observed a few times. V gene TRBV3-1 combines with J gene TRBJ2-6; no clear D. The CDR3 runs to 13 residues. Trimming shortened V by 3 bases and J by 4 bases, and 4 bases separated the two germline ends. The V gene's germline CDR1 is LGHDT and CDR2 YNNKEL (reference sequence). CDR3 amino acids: CASSQKGANVLTF. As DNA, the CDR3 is TGTGCCAGCAGCCAGAAGGGGGCCAACGTCCTGACTTTC. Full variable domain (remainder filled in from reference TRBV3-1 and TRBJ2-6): DTAVSQTPKYLVTQMGNDKSIKCEQNLGHDTMYWYKQDSKKFLKIMFSYNNKELIINETVPNRFSPKSPDKAHLNLHINSLELGDSAVYFCASSQKGANVLTFGAGSRLTVL.

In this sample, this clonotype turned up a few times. The CDR3 is CASSLYRTNEQYF. CDR3 DNA: TGTGCCAGCAGCTTATACAGAACGAACGAGCAGTACTTC. This chain joins TRBV11-2 and TRBJ2-7; no clear D gene. The CDR3 is 13 residues long. V shed 2 bases and J shed 5 bases, with 10 bases lying between them. Germline CDR1 SGHAT, CDR2 FQNNGV.

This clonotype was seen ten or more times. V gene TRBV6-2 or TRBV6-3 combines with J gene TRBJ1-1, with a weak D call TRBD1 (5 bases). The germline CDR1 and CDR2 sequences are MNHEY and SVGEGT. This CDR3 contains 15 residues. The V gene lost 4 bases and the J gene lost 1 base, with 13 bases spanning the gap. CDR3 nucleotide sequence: TGTGCCAGCAGTTTACGTGGGGCCGGGAACACTGAAGCTTTCTTT. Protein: CASSLRGAGNTEAFF.

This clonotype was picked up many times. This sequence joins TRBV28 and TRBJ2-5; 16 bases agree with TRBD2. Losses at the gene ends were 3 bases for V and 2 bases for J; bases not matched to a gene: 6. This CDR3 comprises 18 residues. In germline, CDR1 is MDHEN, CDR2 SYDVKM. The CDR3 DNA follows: TGTGCCAGCAGTTTCGGGACTAGCGGGAGGGAACCACAAGAGACCCAGTACTTC. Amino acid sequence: CASSFGTSGREPQETQYF.

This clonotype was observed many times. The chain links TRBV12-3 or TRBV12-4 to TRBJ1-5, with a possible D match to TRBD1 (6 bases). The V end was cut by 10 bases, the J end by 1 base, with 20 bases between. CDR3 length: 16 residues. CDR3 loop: CATSGSGGQSNQPQHF. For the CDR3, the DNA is TGTGCCACCTCCGGGTCGGGGGGGCAGAGCAATCAGCCCCAGCATTTT.